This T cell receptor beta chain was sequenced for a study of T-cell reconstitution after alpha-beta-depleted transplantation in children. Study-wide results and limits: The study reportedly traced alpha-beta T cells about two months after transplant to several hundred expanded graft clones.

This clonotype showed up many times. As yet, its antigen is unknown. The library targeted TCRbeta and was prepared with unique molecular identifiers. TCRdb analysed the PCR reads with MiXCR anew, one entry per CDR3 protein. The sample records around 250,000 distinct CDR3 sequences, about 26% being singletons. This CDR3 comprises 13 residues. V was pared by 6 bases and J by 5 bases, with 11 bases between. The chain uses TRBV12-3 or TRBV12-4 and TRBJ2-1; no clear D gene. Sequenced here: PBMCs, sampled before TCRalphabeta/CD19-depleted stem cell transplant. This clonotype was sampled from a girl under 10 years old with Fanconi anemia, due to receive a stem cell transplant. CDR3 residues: CASRKLQNNEQFF. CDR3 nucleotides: TGTGCCAGCAGAAAATTACAGAACAATGAGCAGTTCTTC.